One sample yielded the 17 T cell receptor beta chains listed below, sequenced in a study of cytomegalovirus exposure and HLA in healthy donors. The PCR ran on 60 Vbeta and 13 Jbeta primers. The repertoire was sequenced with immunoSEQ multiplex PCR; TCRdb's copy has only in-frame clones and lacks some. The sample yields 150,000 or so clones, approximately 84% seen once. The sequencing input was PBMCs. All receptors derive from a woman aged 40-49 years in good health and CMV-seronegative.

This sequence joins TRBV6-1 and TRBJ2-3, with 8 bases matching TRBD2. CDR1 and CDR2 from the germline V gene are MNHNS and SASEGT. The CDR3 length is 14 residues. V lost 6 bases and J lost 4; bases outside the gene matches: 6. CDR3 region: CASRWREDPDTQYF. In DNA form, the CDR3 reads TGTGCCAGCAGGTGGCGGGAGGACCCAGATACGCAGTATTTT.

This clone has a handful of counts. The rearrangement uses TRBV7-2 and TRBJ2-1, with 10 nucleotides matching TRBD2. The V and J ends lost 5 bases and 2 bases, in that order; junction bases with no gene match: 3. CDR1 and CDR2 (germline): SGHTA, FQGNSA. This CDR3 region has 15 residues. The CDR3 DNA reads TGTGCCAGCAGCACCGGACTAGCGGCCTACAATGAGCAGTTCTTC. Translated: CASSTGLAAYNEQFF.

This chain connects TRBV4-2 to TRBJ2-1, with D hard to call. Looked up from germline, CDR1 is LGHNA and CDR2 is YNFKEQ. V gave up 1 base and J gave up 8 bases, with 12 bases separating them. The CDR3 consists of 14 residues. CDR3 region: CASSQGQVLDEQFF. CDR3 DNA: TGTGCCAGCAGCCAAGGACAAGTTCTCGATGAGCAGTTCTTC.

V usage is TRBV29-1 and J usage is TRBJ1-1, with 10 positions matching TRBD1. CDR1 and CDR2 from the germline V gene are SQVTM and ANQGSEA. The CDR3 loop spans 13 amino acids. Trimming removed 6 bases from V and 8 bases from J; junction bases left unmatched: 9. The CDR3 bases are TGCAGCGTCGCTAAAGGGACAGGGGACGAAGCTTTCTTT. Its translation is CSVAKGTGDEAFF.

The rearrangement joins TRBV28 to TRBJ2-5, with D uncertain. The assigned J gene may be wrong: the sequence end matches TRBJ2-7 better. The CDR3 has 15 amino acids. CDR1 and CDR2 from the germline V gene are MDHEN and SYDVKM. In DNA form, the CDR3 reads TGTGCCAGCACCACCATGGTCCCTAGCTCCTACGAGCAGTACTTC. Protein product: CASTTMVPSSYEQYF.

V usage is TRBV28 and J usage is TRBJ2-1; possibly TRBD2 for D (7 bases). CDR1 is MDHEN, CDR2 SYDVKM, per germline. This CDR3 comprises 18 residues. The V end was cut by 1 base, the J end by 3 bases, with 19 bases between. The CDR3 nucleotides read TGTGCCAGCAGTTTATACCCCGGAGGGGGGGCCCGCTACAATGAGCAGTTCTTC. It codes for CASSLYPGGGARYNEQFF.

The V gene is TRBV6-1, the J gene TRBJ1-3; TRBD1 is a possible D gene (5 bases). CDR1 is MNHNS, CDR2 SASEGT, per germline. This CDR3 region has 16 residues. The V and J ends lost 3 bases and 0 bases respectively, with 12 bases between them. This CDR3 is CASSDRTGLSGNTIYF. The CDR3 nucleotides are TGTGCCAGCAGTGATCGGACGGGACTCTCTGGAAACACCATATATTTT.

The rearrangement uses TRBV9 and TRBJ2-1; TRBD1 is a possible D gene (6 bases). The CDR3 contains 13 residues. V lost 3 bases and J lost 8, with 12 bases in between. Germline V gene lookup returns CDR1 SGDLS and CDR2 YYNGEE. Here the CDR3 DNA reads TGTGCCAGCAGCGGGTACAGGGTCGATGAGCAGTTCTTC. Protein product: CASSGYRVDEQFF. The variable domain in full, completed from reference TRBV9 and TRBJ2-1, reads DSGVTQTPKHLITATGQRVTLRCSPRSGDLSVYWYQQSLDQGLQFLIQYYNGEERAKGNILERFSAQQFPDLHSELNLSSLELGDSALYFCASSGYRVDEQFFGPGTRLTVL.

CDR3 nucleotides: TGTGCCAGCAGCAGGCAGGTGGCTGGAAACACCATATATTTT. It translates to CASSRQVAGNTIYF. The rearrangement joins TRBV4-2 to TRBJ1-3; D uncertain. CDR3 length: 14 amino acids. The V gene's germline CDR1 is LGHNA and CDR2 YNFKEQ. Trimming removed 5 bases from V and 2 bases from J, with 10 bases in between.

V is TRBV30 and J is TRBJ2-5, with a tentative D call TRBD1 (6 bases). V dropped 0 bases and J dropped 0 bases, with 8 bases sitting between them. Germline lookup yields CDR1 GTSNPN and CDR2 SVGIG (reference sequence). The CDR3 extends over 14 amino acids. The CDR3 is CAWSVDRYQETQYF. Written as DNA, the CDR3 is TGTGCCTGGAGTGTTGACAGGTACCAAGAGACCCAGTACTTC. The full variable domain, with the rest looked up from reference TRBV30 and TRBJ2-5, is SQTIHQWPATLVQPVGSPLSLECTVEGTSNPNLYWYRQAAGRGLQLLFYSVGIGQISSEVPQNLSASRPQDRQFILSSKKLLLSDSGFYLCAWSVDRYQETQYFGPGTRLLVL.

The rearrangement links TRBV5-1 to TRBJ2-5, with a possible D match to TRBD1 (5 bases). With the DNA end fitting TRBJ2-7 better, the J assignment may be wrong. Germline values: CDR1 SGHRS, CDR2 YFSETQ. CDR3 length: 14 amino acids. Here the CDR3 reads CASSPRQGMDEQYF. The CDR3 nucleotides are TGCGCCAGCAGCCCCCGGCAGGGTATGGACGAGCAGTACTTC.

V usage is TRBV10-1 and J usage is TRBJ2-2, with a possible D match to TRBD1 (5 bases). From germline, CDR1 is WNHNN and CDR2 SYGVQD (reference sequence). The CDR3 spans 20 residues. V was trimmed by 5 bases and J by 2 bases, leaving 27 bases between them. CDR3 nucleotides: TGCGCCAGCAGTTCCGACCAATTCCCAGAGACGACAGTAAACACCGGGGAGCTGTTTTTT. Translating gives CASSSDQFPETTVNTGELFF.

This clone was picked up a small number of times. CDR3 DNA: TGTGCCAGCAGTTACGGACGGGGGACTGAAGCTTTCTTT. Translating it yields CASSYGRGTEAFF. This sequence joins TRBV6-5 and TRBJ1-1; D may be TRBD1 (5 bases). CDR1 and CDR2 (germline): MNHEY, SVGAGI. The CDR3 runs to 13 residues. The V end lost 2 bases, the J end lost 5 bases, and 9 bases lay between the germline ends.

This chain uses TRBV2 with TRBJ1-2, with 11 positions matching TRBD1. Germline V CDR1 and CDR2: SNHLY, FYNNEI. V lost 7 bases and J lost 7; bases outside the gene matches: 8. The CDR3 has 14 residues. The CDR3 region is CASNPGQGESGYTF. The DNA for the CDR3 is TGTGCCAGCAACCCGGGACAGGGGGAGAGTGGCTACACCTTC.

This clone was counted once. This sequence joins TRBV19 and TRBJ2-1; 8 bases map to TRBD1. In germline, CDR1 is LNHDA, CDR2 SQIVND (reference sequence). CDR3 size: 14 residues. V lost 7 bases, J lost 2 bases, and 4 bases stayed unmatched. The CDR3 sequence is CASMGRGPYNEQFF. CDR3 sequence (DNA): TGTGCCAGTATGGGCAGGGGGCCCTACAATGAGCAGTTCTTC. Filled out from reference TRBV19 and TRBJ2-1, the complete variable domain reads DGGITQSPKYLFRKEGQNVTLSCEQNLNHDAMYWYRQDPGQGLRLIYYSQIVNDFQKGDIAEGYSVSREKKESFPLTVTSAQKNPTAFYLCASMGRGPYNEQFFGPGTRLTVL.

This clone turned up a few times. This rearrangement joins TRBV28 to TRBJ2-4; tentatively, D is TRBD1 (6 bases). The CDR3 sequence is 16 residues long. Germline-derived CDR1 and CDR2 are MDHEN and SYDVKM. Trimming left V 2 bases short and J 1 base short, with 12 bases between. This CDR3 is CASSLMQGSAKNIQYF. The CDR3 DNA reads as TGTGCCAGCAGTTTAATGCAGGGGTCGGCCAAAAACATTCAGTACTTC.

This sequence joins TRBV4-2 and TRBJ2-1; 9 bases agree with TRBD2. Germline lookup yields CDR1 LGHNA and CDR2 YNFKEQ. The junction had 6 bases not matched to a gene; V was cut back by 0 bases and J by 6 bases. The CDR3 sequence is 16 residues long. The chain's CDR3 is CASSQDGGRASNEQFF. The CDR3 region has the DNA TGTGCCAGCAGCCAAGATGGCGGGAGGGCCTCCAATGAGCAGTTCTTC.